The next 15 T cell receptor beta chains were all read from a single sample in a study of blood T cell repertoires in COVID-19. The table came from immunoSEQ multiplex PCR; TCRdb's copy has only in-frame clones and leaves some out. The repertoire consists of over 250,000 clones, with 80% to 90% occurring once and the leading ten covering approximately 9%. The sample comprised PBMCs or T cells enriched from blood (not recorded which). Receptors originate from a woman between 18 and 30 years old who had recovered from COVID-19.

In this sample, this clone turned up many times. The chain links TRBV7-9 to TRBJ1-1; no firm D call. The CDR3 is 14 amino acids. Trimming pared 2 bases from V and 4 bases from J, leaving 11 bases between. Germline V gives CDR1 SEHNR, CDR2 FQNEAQ (reference sequence). The CDR3 nucleotides are TGTGCCAGCAGCTTAATGGCGGGCGGCACTGAAGCTTTCTTT. Protein: CASSLMAGGTEAFF.

V gene TRBV28 combines with J gene TRBJ2-7; 7 bases match TRBD1. With 3 bases clipped from V and 0 bases from J, the junction kept 17 bases outside the gene matches. This CDR3 is built from 19 residues. From germline, CDR1 is MDHEN and CDR2 SYDVKM. The CDR3 DNA is TGTGCCAGCAGTTTTCCGACAGGGTCTCAAGTTATGAGCTCCTACGAGCAGTACTTC. Its protein is CASSFPTGSQVMSSYEQYF.

The rearrangement uses TRBV6-5 and TRBJ1-2; a weak D match, TRBD1 (6 bases). The V and J ends lost 6 bases and 3 bases respectively, with 17 bases between them. CDR3 length: 15 amino acids. CDR1 is MNHEY, CDR2 SVGAGI, per germline. This CDR3 reads CASSRGQPKHYGYTF. The CDR3 region has the DNA TGTGCCAGCAGCCGAGGACAGCCGAAGCACTATGGCTACACCTTC.

This chain joins TRBV7-2 and TRBJ2-1; D may be TRBD1 (5 bases). This CDR3 is 14 amino acids long. Trimming stripped 5 bases from V and 9 bases from J, with 17 bases between. Germline lookup yields CDR1 SGHTA and CDR2 FQGNSA. The DNA of the CDR3 is TGTGCCAGCAGCCCGCGGACCCAAAGGGGTGAGCAGTTCTTC. It yields the protein CASSPRTQRGEQFF.

The chain recombines TRBV7-9 with TRBJ1-1, with D unclear. CDR1 SEHNR and CDR2 FQNEAQ come from the germline V gene (reference sequence). This CDR3 comprises 12 residues. Trimming pared 11 bases from V and 0 bases from J, leaving 10 bases between. The CDR3 DNA is TGTGCCGGTCGGGGAATGAACACTGAAGCTTTCTTT. The encoded protein is CAGRGMNTEAFF.

This clone has more than one count but fewer than ten. The chain recombines TRBV4-3 with TRBJ1-3; D gene ambiguous. The CDR3 has 18 residues. V lost 2 bases to trimming and J lost 0 bases, with 17 bases between them. Germline V CDR1 and CDR2: LGHNA, YSLEER. In DNA, the CDR3 is TGCGCCAGCAGCCAAATAAGGTGGAGGCACCCCTCTGGAAACACCATATATTTT. Amino acids: CASSQIRWRHPSGNTIYF.

The chain employs TRBV5-8 and TRBJ1-1, with TRBD1 identical over 7 bases. Germline CDR1 is SGHTS and CDR2 is YDEGEE. The CDR3 covers 17 residues. V gave up 1 base and J gave up 0 bases; unmatched junction bases: 9. This chain's CDR3 is CASSLIVGDSMNTEAFF. The CDR3 bases are TGTGCCAGCAGCTTGATTGTGGGGGACAGTATGAACACTGAAGCTTTCTTT.

The rearrangement joins TRBV28 to TRBJ1-4; 8 positions agree with TRBD1. V dropped 5 bases and J dropped 2; count of bases not matched to a gene: 4. Germline CDR1 is MDHEN and CDR2 is SYDVKM. The CDR3 covers 15 residues. The CDR3 sequence: CASSPGGTTNEKLFF. CDR3 DNA: TGTGCCAGCAGTCCAGGGGGCACCACTAATGAAAAACTGTTTTTT.

The CDR3 DNA follows: TGTGCCAGCAGTTACCCATGGACAGGGTCGGGTAACACCATATATTTT. This gives the protein CASSYPWTGSGNTIYF. V usage is TRBV6-5 and J usage is TRBJ1-3; TRBD1 matches at 8 bases. With 2 bases clipped from V and 7 bases from J, the junction kept 10 bases outside the gene matches. This CDR3 spans 16 amino acids. Per germline, CDR1 MNHEY and CDR2 SVGAGI.

This chain links TRBV7-2 with TRBJ2-2; no clear D gene. This CDR3 spans 15 amino acids. The V gene lost 2 bases and the J gene lost 2 bases, with 9 bases spanning the gap. CDR1 SGHTA and CDR2 FQGNSA come from the germline V gene. CDR3 DNA sequence: TGTGCCAGCAGCTTAAATGGGCCAAACACCGGGGAGCTGTTTTTT. Protein product: CASSLNGPNTGELFF. Drawing the rest from reference TRBV7-2 and TRBJ2-2, the complete variable domain is GAGVSQSPSNKVTEKGKDVELRCDPISGHTALYWYRQSLGQGLEFLIYFQGNSAPDKSGLPSDRFSAERTGGSVSTLTIQRTQQEDSAVYLCASSLNGPNTGELFFGEGSRLTVL.

This clone was picked up many times. The chain is built from TRBV18 and TRBJ1-1, with 10 bases fitting TRBD1. V lost 6 bases to trimming and J lost 7 bases; unmatched junction nucleotides: 11. The CDR3 runs to 15 residues. Germline CDR1 is KGHSH and CDR2 is LQKENI. CDR3 amino acids: CASSPLSGTGVEAFF. The CDR3 DNA is TGTGCCAGCTCGCCCCTTTCCGGGACAGGGGTTGAAGCTTTCTTT.

CDR3 nucleotide sequence: TGTGCCAGCAGGGGGACAGAAGCCCCCTACGAGCAGTACTTC. Encoded protein: CASRGTEAPYEQYF. V is TRBV5-6 and J is TRBJ2-7; 7 positions agree with TRBD1. Trimming at V came to 5 bases and at J to 2 bases, leaving 7 bases not matched to a gene. There are 14 residues in the CDR3. Per the germline V gene, CDR1 is SGHDT and CDR2 is YYEEEE.

The chain couples TRBV11-2 to TRBJ1-3; 9 bases map to TRBD1. This CDR3 contains 17 residues. V shed 1 base, J shed 1 base, and the junction held 5 bases outside the gene matches. Germline lookup yields CDR1 SGHAT and CDR2 FQNNGV. In nucleotides, the CDR3 is TGTGCCAGCAGCTTAGTGGGACAGGGCTTTTCTGGAAACACCATATATTTT. Its translation is CASSLVGQGFSGNTIYF.

The genes are TRBV3-1 (or the pseudogene TRBV3-2) and TRBJ2-5, with 8 positions matching TRBD1. Trimming took 1 base from V and 4 from J; bases not matched to a gene: 5. The CDR3 is 15 amino acids. Germline V CDR1 and CDR2: LGHDT, YNNKEL (reference sequence). As DNA, the CDR3 is TGTGCCAGCAGCCAAGCCCGACAGGGGCGAGAGACCCAGTACTTC. Translating gives CASSQARQGRETQYF.

V usage is TRBV7-2 and J usage is TRBJ2-3; TRBD1 might be the D (6 bases). V lost 1 base and J 14 bases, leaving 22 bases between the germline ends. Germline V gene lookup returns CDR1 SGHTA and CDR2 FQGNSA. The CDR3 totals 15 residues. The CDR3 is CASSLESGQNFMGYF. The DNA for the CDR3 is TGTGCCAGCAGCTTAGAATCGGGACAAAACTTTATGGGGTATTTT. The variable domain in full, with the rest retrieved from reference TRBV7-2 and TRBJ2-3, is GAGVSQSPSNKVTEKGKDVELRCDPISGHTALYWYRQSLGQGLEFLIYFQGNSAPDKSGLPSDRFSAERTGGSVSTLTIQRTQQEDSAVYLCASSLESGQNFMGYFGPGTRLTVL.